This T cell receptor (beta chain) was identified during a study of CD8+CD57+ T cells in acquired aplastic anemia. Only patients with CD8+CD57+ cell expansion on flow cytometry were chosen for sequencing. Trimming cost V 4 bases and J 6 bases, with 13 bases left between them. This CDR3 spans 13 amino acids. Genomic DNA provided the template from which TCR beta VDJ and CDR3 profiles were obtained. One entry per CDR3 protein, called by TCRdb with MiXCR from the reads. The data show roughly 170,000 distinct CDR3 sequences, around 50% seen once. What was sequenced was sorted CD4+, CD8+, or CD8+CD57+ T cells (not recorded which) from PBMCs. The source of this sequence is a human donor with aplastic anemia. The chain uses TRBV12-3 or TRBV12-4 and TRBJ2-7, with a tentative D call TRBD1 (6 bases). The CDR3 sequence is CASSSQGWGEQYF. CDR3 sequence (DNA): TGTGCCAGCAGTTCACAGGGCTGGGGCGAGCAGTACTTC.